The entry below describes one T cell receptor (beta chain). The V gene's germline CDR1 is MNHEY and CDR2 SMNVEV (reference sequence). This CDR3 has 19 residues. V dropped 1 base and J dropped 3; count of bases not matched to a gene: 9. The assay was immunoSEQ multiplex PCR, and TCRdb's table has in-frame clones only and misses some. There are more than 100,000 clones in the sample; 90% to 95% occur only once, and more than 0.9% lies in the top ten. The data are from a study of OX40 agonist ivuxolimab in advanced cancers. The specimen comprised CD4+ or CD8+ T cells sorted from blood, sampled in a trial of the OX40 agonist ivuxolimab. The rearrangement links TRBV27 to TRBJ2-1, with 13 bases fitting TRBD2. This clonotype was obtained from an adult with an advanced solid tumor such as melanoma, head and neck, liver or kidney cancer. This chain's CDR3 is CASSLYTSGRANRYNEQFF. CDR3 in DNA: TGTGCCAGCAGTTTATATACTAGCGGGAGGGCCAATCGCTACAATGAGCAGTTCTTC.